These T cell receptor beta chains were read from a single sample in a study of cytomegalovirus exposure and HLA in healthy donors. Only in-frame clones appear in the TCRdb table, and some are missing; sequencing was by immunoSEQ multiplex PCR. The repertoire includes approximately 150,000 clones, 80% of them detected once, and approximately 14% sits in the top ten. Sequenced material: PBMCs. These receptors were collected from a woman in her thirties or forties in good health and CMV-seronegative. Both conserved end residues are part of each CDR3. Fields, in order: CDR3 length, V gene, D gene, J gene, clone size, CDR3 protein, CDR3 DNA. A D gene is named only where the DNA matches it firmly. Expanded clones get a size class; other rows say once, few or many, or leave the size out.

13,TRBV28,TRBD2,TRBJ2-7,.,CASSPWTSFEQYF,TGTGCCAGCAGTCCTTGGACTAGTTTCGAGCAGTACTTC
12,TRBV2,.,TRBJ2-7,.,CASSGPEYEQYF,TGTGCCAGCAGTGGACCGGAGTACGAGCAGTACTTC
14,TRBV28,.,TRBJ2-4,.,CASSSRRGKNIQYF,TGTGCCAGCAGTTCCCGACGGGGGAAAAACATTCAGTACTTC
15,TRBV4-3,TRBD1,TRBJ2-1,.,CASSQGRRQGNEQFF,TGCGCCAGCAGCCAAGGTCGTCGACAGGGGAATGAGCAGTTCTTC
14,TRBV6-5,TRBD2,TRBJ2-1,.,CASRAGTSGYEQFF,TGTGCCAGCAGGGCCGGGACTAGTGGCTATGAGCAGTTCTTC
18,TRBV4-2,.,TRBJ1-5,.,CASSQDLGRVVSNQPQHF,TGTGCCAGCAGCCAAGATTTGGGCAGGGTAGTTAGCAATCAGCCCCAGCATTTT
15,TRBV28,TRBD2,TRBJ2-5,.,CASSPGGERWETQYF,TGTGCCAGCAGCCCTGGGGGGGAGAGGTGGGAGACCCAGTACTTC
13,TRBV6-5,.,TRBJ2-1,.,CASSYSGADEQFF,TGTGCCAGCAGTTACTCTGGAGCGGATGAGCAGTTCTTC
16,TRBV5-1,.,TRBJ1-1,few,CASSLVGGSPNTEAFF,TGCGCCAGCAGCTTGGTAGGCGGCAGTCCGAACACTGAAGCTTTCTTT
12,TRBV29-1,.,TRBJ2-7,once,CSVAGGSYEQYF,TGCAGCGTTGCCGGGGGCTCCTACGAGCAGTACTTC
16,TRBV4-1,TRBD2,TRBJ2-2,.,CASSQLAGGGTGELFF,TGCGCCAGCAGCCAACTAGCGGGAGGCGGTACCGGGGAGCTGTTTTTT
22,TRBV7-3,TRBD2,TRBJ2-7,once,CASSRIPLTSGSLRVGLTRTPF,TGTGCCAGCAGCCGAATTCCCTTGACTAGCGGGAGTTTAAGGGTGGGGCTCACGCGTACCCCCTTC
12,TRBV2,.,TRBJ2-4,few,CASSDLGNIQYF,TGTGCCAGCAGTGATCTAGGAAACATTCAGTACTTC
16,TRBV11-2,TRBD1,TRBJ2-7,.,CASSRNPGQGTGEQYF,TGTGCCAGCAGCCGGAATCCGGGACAGGGGACGGGCGAGCAGTACTTC
15,TRBV6-5,.,TRBJ2-1,.,CASSQGGWGGNEQFF,TGTGCCAGCAGCCAGGGGGGATGGGGCGGGAATGAGCAGTTCTTC
15,TRBV10-3,.,TRBJ1-5,.,CAISEQGLGNQPQHF,TGTGCCATCAGTGAGCAGGGGTTGGGCAATCAGCCCCAGCATTTT
13,TRBV5-6,TRBD1,TRBJ2-7,.,CASSLAQGYEQYF,TGTGCCAGCAGCTTGGCACAGGGGTACGAGCAGTACTTC
15,TRBV25-1,TRBD2,TRBJ2-7,.,CASSVLAGGPGEQYF,TGTGCCAGCAGTGTCCTAGCGGGGGGGCCAGGTGAGCAGTACTTC
16,TRBV28,TRBD1,TRBJ2-5,.,CASTITGTGAGETQYF,TGTGCCAGCACCATCACCGGGACAGGTGCCGGGGAGACCCAGTACTTC
13,TRBV27,TRBD2,TRBJ2-7,.,CASSSGISYEQYF,TGTGCCAGCAGTAGCGGGATCTCCTACGAGCAGTACTTC
15,TRBV11-2,.,TRBJ2-1,.,CASSLGAGGLNEQFF,TGTGCCAGCAGCTTAGGGGCAGGAGGACTCAATGAGCAGTTCTTC
13,TRBV6-5,.,TRBJ2-7,.,CASSYYSSYEQYF,TGTGCCAGCAGTTACTATTCGAGCTACGAGCAGTACTTC
15,TRBV7-3,.,TRBJ2-6,.,CASSQGGAGANVLTF,TGTGCCAGCAGCCAAGGAGGGGCTGGGGCCAACGTCCTGACTTTC
15,TRBV19,TRBD1,TRBJ1-2,.,CASSIRTGGSYGYTF,TGTGCCAGTAGTATCCGGACAGGGGGAAGCTATGGCTACACCTTC
16,TRBV10-1,TRBD2,TRBJ2-1,.,CASSSGGAPSYNEQFF,TGCGCCAGCAGTAGCGGGGGGGCCCCAAGCTACAATGAGCAGTTCTTC
14,TRBV7-9,TRBD1,TRBJ1-2,.,CASSFLTGDLGYTF,TGTGCCAGCAGCTTTTTAACAGGGGACCTTGGCTACACCTTC
17,TRBV5-1,TRBD1,TRBJ2-1,.,CASSAYRDRGLGSEQFF,TGCGCCAGCAGCGCGTACCGGGACAGGGGACTAGGTAGTGAGCAGTTCTTC
16,TRBV4-2,.,TRBJ2-7,.,CASSQVLDTGSYEQYF,TGTGCCAGCAGCCAAGTCCTCGACACGGGGTCCTACGAGCAGTACTTC